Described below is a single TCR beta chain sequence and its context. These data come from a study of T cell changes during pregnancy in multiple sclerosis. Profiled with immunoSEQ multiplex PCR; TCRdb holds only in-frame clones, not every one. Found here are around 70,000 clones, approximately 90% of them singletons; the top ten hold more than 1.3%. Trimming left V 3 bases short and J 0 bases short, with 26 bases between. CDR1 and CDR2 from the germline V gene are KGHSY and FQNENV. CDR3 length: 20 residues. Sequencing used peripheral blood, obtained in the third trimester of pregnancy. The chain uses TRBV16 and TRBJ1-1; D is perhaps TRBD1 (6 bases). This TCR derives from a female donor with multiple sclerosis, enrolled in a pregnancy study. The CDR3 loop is CASSHSIRAGGSRLNTEAFF. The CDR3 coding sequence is TGTGCCAGCAGCCATTCCATTAGGGCGGGGGGCTCACGGCTGAACACTGAAGCTTTCTTT.